This T cell receptor beta chain is drawn from a study of blood T cell repertoires in COVID-19. Whole-study context: COVID-19 samples from acute and convalescent phases originated in the United States, Italy and Spain. T cells, B-cell-depleted T cells, or PBMCs supplied cDNA or gDNA.

Original data processing: Estimates of nucleated cell counts were drawn from the amplification of reference gene primers. TCRdb keeps only in-frame clones here, not all; method: immunoSEQ multiplex PCR. V and J calls and clone size come straight from that table; D and trimming were deduced from the DNA. The table shows some 270,000 clones, with 70% to 90% occurring only once. Sequenced: peripheral blood. The clonotype originates from a woman between 70 and 85 years old with acute or convalescent COVID-19.

CDR3 protein: CASSLMAATDTQYF. The CDR3 bases are TGTGCCAGCAGCTTAATGGCTGCCACAGATACGCAGTATTTT. The chain has TRBV7-2 and TRBJ2-3; D not certain. Germline-derived CDR1 and CDR2 are SGHTA and FQGNSA. The CDR3 loop spans 14 amino acids. Trimming pared 2 bases from V and 2 bases from J, leaving 8 bases between.